One sample yielded the 18 T cell receptor beta chains listed below, sequenced in a study of response to subunit inactivated influenza vaccine. TCRdb re-called the RT-PCR reads through MiXCR, storing one row per CDR3 protein. The sample yields roughly 700,000 distinct CDR3 sequences, 15% to 19% seen once. The sample in question was PBMCs from blood, obtained about 11 days after vaccination. These receptors all come from a man between 45 and 60 years old who received an inactivated influenza vaccine.

This clonotype was observed a handful of times. The chain recombines TRBV5-1 with TRBJ1-1; possibly TRBD1 for D (5 bases). The CDR3 has 14 residues. Germline-derived CDR1 and CDR2 are SGHRS and YFSETQ. Trimming removed 4 bases at V and 4 bases at J, with 14 bases between. CDR3 nucleotides: TGCGCCAGCAGCACCATTGGGGGTTCCACTGAAGCTTTCTTT. Amino acid sequence: CASSTIGGSTEAFF.

This clonotype was seen a handful of times. This chain connects TRBV27 to TRBJ2-7, with D possibly TRBD1 on 5 matching bases. The CDR3 length is 15 residues. CDR1 is MNHEY and CDR2 is SMNVEV in the germline V gene (reference sequence). V dropped 3 bases and J dropped 6 bases, with 18 bases sitting between them. This CDR3 reads CASSFRLGRAGEQYF. In DNA form, the CDR3 reads TGTGCCAGCAGTTTCAGGTTGGGCAGGGCTGGCGAGCAGTACTTC.

The chain joins TRBV20-1 to TRBJ2-3; the match to TRBD2 covers 9 bases. Germline V gene sequence: CDR1 DFQATT, CDR2 SNEGSKA (reference sequence). The CDR3 runs to 13 residues. DNA for the CDR3: TGCACCCCTGCGGGAGGGGGGACAGATACGCAGTATTTT. The encoded protein is CTPAGGGTDTQYF.

This chain joins TRBV19 and TRBJ2-5, with D tentatively TRBD1 or TRBD2 (5 bases each). Trimming shortened V by 5 bases and J by 4 bases, and 17 bases separated the two germline ends. CDR3 length equals 15 residues. Per germline, CDR1 LNHDA and CDR2 SQIVND (reference sequence). In DNA, the CDR3 is TGTGCCAGTAGTCGAGGGGAATCCTGGATAGAGACCCAGTACTTC. Its protein product is CASSRGESWIETQYF.

As for this clonotype: This clone may be a read error of a much larger clone one base away. The chain links TRBV7-2 to TRBJ2-7; D gene ambiguous. Germline V gene data show CDR1 as SGHTA and CDR2 as FQGNSA. This CDR3 contains 14 residues. The CDR3: CASSLTGLPYDQYF. The CDR3 DNA reads as TGTGCCAGCAGCTTAACGGGTCTCCCCTACGATCAGTACTTC.

In its sample, this clonotype was seen a few times. The genes are TRBV4-3 and TRBJ1-5; 7 nucleotides line up with TRBD1. Germline CDR1 and CDR2: LGHNA and YSLEER. Germline trimming cut 6 bases from V and 5 bases from J; bases unmatched to any gene: 10. The CDR3 loop spans 15 amino acids. CDR3 protein: CASSLRQGGDQPQHF. Here the CDR3 DNA reads TGCGCCAGCAGTTTACGACAGGGTGGGGATCAGCCCCAGCATTTT.

Here the CDR3 reads CASGTGRATNEKLFF. The CDR3 DNA follows: TGCGCCAGCGGGACAGGACGTGCAACTAATGAAAAACTGTTTTTT. The genes are TRBV5-1 and TRBJ1-4, with 8 bases lining up with TRBD1. The CDR3 consists of 15 residues. V lost 7 bases to trimming and J lost 0 bases; unmatched junction nucleotides: 5. Germline assignment: CDR1 SGHRS and CDR2 YFSETQ.

This clonotype showed up just a few times. This chain links TRBV6-1 with TRBJ1-1; the D is unclear. Germline-derived CDR1 and CDR2 are MNHNS and SASEGT. The V and J ends lost 4 bases and 2 bases respectively, with 8 bases between them. The CDR3 totals 13 residues. The CDR3: CASSGKVNTEAFF. The DNA of the CDR3 is TGTGCCAGCAGTGGCAAGGTTAACACTGAAGCTTTCTTT.

On this clonotype itself: A junction boundary mismatches the germline segment, possibly from a read error. V usage is TRBV5-4 and J usage is TRBJ2-3; unclear D gene. This CDR3 comprises 15 residues. The germline gives CDR1 SGHNT, CDR2 YYREEE (reference sequence). The DNA for the CDR3 is TGTGCCAGCAGCCCCGCCCCTGGGGTAACAGATACTCAGTATTTT. Protein: CASSPAPGVTDTQYF.

This clonotype was counted only a few times. The chain uses TRBV11-1 and TRBJ2-3, with D perhaps matching TRBD2 (6 bases). The CDR3 consists of 19 residues. Trimming took 2 bases from V and 0 from J, leaving 21 bases between them. CDR1 and CDR2 (germline): SGHAT, FQDESV (reference sequence). CDR3 sequence: CASSLLRRGLLRSTDTQYF. The CDR3 DNA sequence: TGTGCCAGCAGCTTACTCCGGAGGGGCCTCCTCCGGAGCACAGATACGCAGTATTTT.

This clonotype was seen only once. This probably arose from a read error, given a far larger clone one base away. V is TRBV27 and J is TRBJ2-1, with D tentatively TRBD2 (6 bases). Germline CDR1 MNHEY, CDR2 SMNVEV (reference sequence). CDR3 size: 15 residues. The CDR3 bases are TGTTCCAGCAGTTTTGGGGGGAGCTCCTACAATGAGCAGTTCTTC. It yields the protein CSSSFGGSSYNEQFF.

In its sample, this clonotype was seen a few times. The V and J genes are TRBV6-1 and TRBJ1-2; the D gene is possibly TRBD1 (5 bases). The V end lost 1 base, the J end lost 8 bases, and 11 bases lay between the germline ends. Germline V gives CDR1 MNHNS, CDR2 SASEGT. CDR3 length equals 13 residues. The CDR3 sequence: CASSEGGVGGYTF. CDR3 DNA sequence: TGTGCCAGCAGTGAAGGAGGGGTCGGGGGCTACACCTTC.

There are a few counts of this clonotype. The chain recombines TRBV29-1 with TRBJ2-3, with TRBD1 identical over 7 bases. The CDR3 has 11 residues. Germline lookup yields CDR1 SQVTM and CDR2 ANQGSEA. V dropped 7 bases and J dropped 6; count of bases not matched to a gene: 4. The CDR3 DNA sequence: TGCAGCGGAGGGGGCCGGGATACGCAGTATTTT. Protein sequence: CSGGGRDTQYF.

This clonotype was recorded many times. This chain links TRBV5-1 with TRBJ2-7; TRBD2 agrees at 9 bases. CDR1 SGHRS and CDR2 YFSETQ come from the germline V gene. The CDR3 loop spans 14 amino acids. V lost 7 bases and J lost 4; bases outside the gene matches: 9. The CDR3 nucleotides are TGCGCCAGCCGACCATTCGCGGGAGGGTACGAGCAGTACTTC. Amino acid sequence: CASRPFAGGYEQYF.

The chain recombines TRBV12-3 or TRBV12-4 with TRBJ2-3, with D uncertain. Trimming took 1 base from V and 4 from J, leaving 9 bases between them. The CDR3 extends over 14 amino acids. For the CDR3, the DNA is TGTGCCAGCAGTTTAGGGCGGATGCCAGATACGCAGTATTTT. Translation: CASSLGRMPDTQYF.

The table lists this clonotype with a few counts. This rearrangement joins TRBV20-1 to TRBJ2-7; 7 positions agree with TRBD1. V shed 6 bases, J shed 2 bases, and the junction held 10 bases outside the gene matches. The CDR3 sequence is 14 residues long. The V gene's germline CDR1 is DFQATT and CDR2 SNEGSKA (reference sequence). The CDR3 here is CSAPLRGWTYEQYF. CDR3 bases: TGCAGTGCCCCCCTCAGGGGGTGGACCTACGAGCAGTACTTC.

The chain joins TRBV11-2 to TRBJ2-5; 8 bases map to TRBD1. Trimming cost V 5 bases and J 5 bases; bases outside gene matches: 19. Germline V lookup: CDR1 SGHAT, CDR2 FQNNGV. The CDR3 sequence is 18 residues long. The CDR3 spells CASSAYGGRGRLQETQYF. The CDR3 DNA follows: TGTGCCAGCAGCGCCTACGGGGGCAGGGGGCGTCTCCAGGAGACCCAGTACTTC.

This rearrangement joins TRBV10-3 to TRBJ1-5, with 8 bases identical to TRBD1. V trimming: 3 bases; J trimming: 3 bases; junction bases outside the gene matches: 4. This CDR3 comprises 15 residues. The germline CDR1 and CDR2 sequences are ENHRY and SYGVKD. CDR3: CAISERTGYNQPQHF. CDR3 DNA sequence: TGTGCCATCAGTGAAAGGACAGGGTACAATCAGCCCCAGCATTTT.